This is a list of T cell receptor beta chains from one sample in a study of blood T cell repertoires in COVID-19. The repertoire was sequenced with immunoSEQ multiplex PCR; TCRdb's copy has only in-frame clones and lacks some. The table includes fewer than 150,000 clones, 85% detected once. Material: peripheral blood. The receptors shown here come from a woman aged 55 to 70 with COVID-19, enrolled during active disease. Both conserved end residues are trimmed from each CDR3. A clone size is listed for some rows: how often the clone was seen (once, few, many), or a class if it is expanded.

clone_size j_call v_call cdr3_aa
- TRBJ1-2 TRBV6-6 ASSYQTGGLGYT
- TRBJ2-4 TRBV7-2 ASSFRGNIQY
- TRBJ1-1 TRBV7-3 ASSRQRGTEAF
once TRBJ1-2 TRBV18 ASSPRMTSGTGFSGYT
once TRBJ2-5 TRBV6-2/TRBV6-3 ASSYSGRGKETQY
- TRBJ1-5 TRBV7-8 ASSLVRGTDQPQH
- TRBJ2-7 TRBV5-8 ASSPSAYEQY
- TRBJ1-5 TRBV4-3 ASSQEARADQPQH
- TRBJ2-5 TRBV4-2 ASSTLAVSQETQY
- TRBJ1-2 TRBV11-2 ASSLDSGHGYGYT
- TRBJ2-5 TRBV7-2 ASSLDHRGETQY
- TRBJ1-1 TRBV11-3 ASSSGTGTNTEAF
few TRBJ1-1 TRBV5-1 ASSLGPADTEAF
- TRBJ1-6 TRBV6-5 ASSYRMVAASSPLH
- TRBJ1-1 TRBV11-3 ASSLQQNTEAF
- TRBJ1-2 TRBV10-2 ASSESIDRGYGYT
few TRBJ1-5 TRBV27 ASSFRGGAGNQPQH
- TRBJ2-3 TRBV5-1 ASSLLGPGEDTQY
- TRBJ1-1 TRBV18 ASSRAQGGTEAF
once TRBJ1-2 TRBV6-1 ASSDMAGSIYGYT
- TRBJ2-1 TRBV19 ASSTGSNYEQF
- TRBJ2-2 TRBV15 ATSGWDRGGTGELF
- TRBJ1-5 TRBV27 ASSLYSGNQPQH
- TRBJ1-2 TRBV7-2 ASSFHDRGLPYGYT
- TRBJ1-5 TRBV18 ASSPMEGGPGQPQH
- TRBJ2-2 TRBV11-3 ASSGGSRGESGELF
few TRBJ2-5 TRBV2 ASSEARGQQETQY
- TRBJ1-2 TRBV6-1 ASSEVGTENYGYT